This T cell receptor beta chain was sequenced in a study of blood T cell repertoires in COVID-19 (dated by TCRdb to the early 2020s). About the study as a whole: Samples covering the acute and convalescent phases of COVID-19 were provided by collaborators in the United States, Italy and Spain. The prospective study material was composed of cDNA or gDNA derived from T cells, B-cell-depleted T cells, or PBMCs. Deeply sampled blood TCRbeta repertoires from subjects exposed to, actively infected with, or recovered from COVID-19 were included in the dataset. The repertoires were made available in a free public database intended to serve as a resource for research on the immune response to SARS-CoV-2. The samples were drawn from the first 160 participants of the ongoing ImmuneRACE study and from 1,254 subjects provided by 6 global collaborators. The sample metadata nearly always contained a de-identified subject ID, COVID-19 status, age in years and sex. HLA class I and class II types, where available, came from metadata supplied by the sample provider rather than from assay-based typing.

V lost 0 bases and J lost 0 bases; the stretch between them is 12 bases long. CDR1 and CDR2, looked up from the germline V gene, are SQVTM and ANQGSEA. The CDR3 runs 16 amino acids, cysteine and phenylalanine included. Of all the DNA, just the CDR3 is kept, 48 bases in frame from base 1. General study outcomes and caveats: How much clinical and demographic metadata was included differed by source and by participant, and the metadata was provided uncurated.

About this clone itself: Which antigen it targets is not known. Base qualities are missing; no much larger clone stands one base away.

Collaborating institutions collected whole blood in K2EDTA tubes following their own protocols. For TCRbeta analysis, collaborator samples were shipped as frozen whole blood, as isolated PBMCs, or as DNA extracted from either sample type. TCRbeta CDR3 regions were amplified from genomic DNA using the immunoSEQ Assay, a bias-controlled multiplex PCR. In the original analysis: Nucleated cell counts per sample were estimated from amplification of reference gene primers within the assay. Sequence reads were collapsed and filtered to measure the absolute abundance of every unique TCRbeta CDR3 rearrangement. For each sample, productive Simpson clonality was calculated as the square root of Simpson's diversity index over productive rearrangements. Here the immuneACCESS table is served through TCRdb, limited to in-frame sequences with V and J called. Missing clones are a known gap in these copies; in checked studies unresolved V genes cover under half, and the rest lacks a known reason. The D gene and trimming were derived from the DNA, and the V and J assignments and clone size from that table. Present in this sample are tens of thousands of clones, more than 75% of which were seen just once. The ten largest clones add up to roughly a sixth of the sample.

The sequence came from a human donor in a cohort sampled during active COVID-19. The sequenced sample was peripheral blood. The V gene is TRBV29-1 and the J gene is TRBJ1-3; no confident D gene assignment can be made. The CDR3 protein is CSVEDMLGNSGNTIYF. The DNA is TGCAGCGTTGAAGATATGCTCGGGAACTCTGGAAACACCATATATTTT. Joined to the reference TRBV29-1 and TRBJ1-3 proteins, this CDR3 gives the full variable domain: SAVISQKPSRDICQRGTSLTIQCQVDSQVTMMFWYRQQPGQSLTLIATANQGSEATYESGFVIDKFPISRPNLTFSTLTVSNMSPEDSSIYLCSVEDMLGNSGNTIYFGEGSWLTVV.